This T cell receptor beta chain was captured in a study of cytomegalovirus exposure and HLA in healthy donors (dated by TCRdb to the late 2010s). As for the study more broadly: The 666 repertoires of the first cohort and the approximately 110 validation repertoires were produced on the same platform, according to a later analysis. The study aimed to test whether signatures of past pathogen exposure could be identified by cataloging public T cell receptors. A separate validation cohort of approximately 130 different subjects was used in addition to the 666-subject first cohort. The study combined high-throughput TCR immunosequencing, statistical association of individual TCRs with disease status, and machine learning to predict cytomegalovirus infection status.

As regards this clone: Its antigen specificity is not known. The input lacks base qualities; no much larger clone sits a single base away.

Donors formed part of the validation cohort, which comprised over a hundred subjects and was distinct from the first cohort of some 700 subjects. Broader findings and caveats from the paper: A few of the identified cytomegalovirus-associated TCR beta chains were confirmed in vitro to be specific for cytomegalovirus antigens. In both the original and validation cohorts, the classifier was reported to diagnose cytomegalovirus status with high specificity and sensitivity. Subsequent analysis determined that TCRs grouped into clusters in the first cohort also showed a tendency toward co-occurrence across the 120 or so validation repertoires, and 85% to 95% of cluster scores exceeded 0. It was suggested by the authors that the approach could potentially be generalized to other disease states and immunological phenotypes. While some public TCRs were present in many individuals, most TCR sequences turned up only very rarely across donors. A total of 164 TCR beta chains were listed by the study as associated with cytomegalovirus. All 130 or so repertoires were used to score co-occurrence in the validation cohort in a later analysis, because that analysis had no HLA typing for the cohort.

From its cysteine to its phenylalanine, the CDR3 spans 13 amino acids. CDR3 DNA only is kept here, 39 bases in frame from base 1. The germline V gene (reference sequence) yields MNHNY for CDR1 and SVGAGI for CDR2. Trimming costs V 5 bases and J 0 bases, and their ends lie 7 bases apart. Library prep was done by the immunoSEQ multiplex PCR assay. For the original study's pipeline: A statistical classification framework was built to diagnose cytomegalovirus status from the catalog of TCR beta chain sequences. TCRdb took over this immuneACCESS table, retaining in-frame rearrangements with V and J assigned. Such tables are incomplete; in checked studies, under half of the missing clones stem from an unresolved V gene, and the remainder is unexplained. D and trimming come from the DNA, and the V and J calls and clone size come from that table. The sample has hundreds of thousands of clones on record, roughly 84% of them singletons. 11% to 15% of the sample is held by the ten biggest clonotypes.

Sequenced sample: PBMCs. The V gene is TRBV6-6 and the J gene is TRBJ1-1; the D gene assignment is ambiguous. This receptor was taken from a woman younger than 45 in good health and CMV-seropositive. The CDR3 amino acid sequence is: CASSGDMNTEAFF. The DNA sequence is given as TGTGCCAGCAGTGGTGATATGAACACTGAAGCTTTCTTT.